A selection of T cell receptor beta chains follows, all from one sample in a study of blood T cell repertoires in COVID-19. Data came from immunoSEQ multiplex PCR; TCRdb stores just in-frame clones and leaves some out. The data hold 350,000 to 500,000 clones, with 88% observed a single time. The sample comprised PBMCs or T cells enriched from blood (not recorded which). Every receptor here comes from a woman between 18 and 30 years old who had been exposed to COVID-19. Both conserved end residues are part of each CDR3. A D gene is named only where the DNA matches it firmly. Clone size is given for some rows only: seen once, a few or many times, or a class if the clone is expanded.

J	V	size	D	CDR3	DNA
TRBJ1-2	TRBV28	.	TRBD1	CASSSTDRGHYGYTF	TGTGCCAGCAGTTCGACGGACAGGGGGCACTATGGCTACACCTTC
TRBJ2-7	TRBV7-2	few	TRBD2	CASSSDALAGSEQYF	TGTGCCAGCAGCTCGGATGCACTAGCGGGATCCGAGCAGTACTTC
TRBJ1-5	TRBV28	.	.	CASSSPGQPQHF	TGTGCCAGCAGTTCCCCCGGTCAGCCCCAGCATTTT
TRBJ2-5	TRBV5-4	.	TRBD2	CASSLGGEASGPKETQYF	TGTGCCAGCAGCTTGGGGGGCGAGGCTAGCGGACCAAAAGAGACCCAGTACTTC
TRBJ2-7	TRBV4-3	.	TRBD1	CASSQADRGPYEQYF	TGCGCCAGCAGCCAAGCGGACAGGGGGCCGTACGAGCAGTACTTC
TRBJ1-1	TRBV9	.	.	CASSVSGSDTEAFF	TGTGCCAGCAGCGTTTCGGGGTCTGACACTGAAGCTTTCTTT
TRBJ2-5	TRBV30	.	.	CAWNLGETSQETQYF	TGTGCCTGGAATCTTGGTGAGACTAGCCAAGAGACCCAGTACTTC
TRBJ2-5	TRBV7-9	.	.	CASSGPSRGSYQETQYF	TGTGCCAGCAGCGGTCCTAGCAGGGGATCGTACCAAGAGACCCAGTACTTC
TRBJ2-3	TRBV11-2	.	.	CASSLGRRISTDTQYF	TGTGCCAGCAGCTTAGGACGGAGGATTAGCACAGATACGCAGTATTTT
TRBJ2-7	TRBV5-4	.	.	CASSLGLGTYEQYF	TGTGCCAGCAGCTTGGGACTAGGGACCTACGAGCAGTACTTC
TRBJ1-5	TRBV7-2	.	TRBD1	CASSAWDRDSNQPQHF	TGTGCCAGCAGCGCCTGGGACAGGGATAGCAATCAGCCCCAGCATTTT
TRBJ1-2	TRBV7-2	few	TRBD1	CASSLVHRSGTGVGYTF	TGTGCCAGCAGCTTAGTCCATCGATCCGGGACAGGGGTAGGCTACACCTTC